Shown below are 14 T cell receptor beta chains from a single sample sequenced in a study of T cell responses to AZD1222 COVID-19 vaccine. The assay was immunoSEQ multiplex PCR, and TCRdb's table has in-frame clones only and misses some. The sample lists roughly 77,000 clones; over 90% were seen once. The source was peripheral blood, collected on day 0 of AZD1222 vaccination. The origin of the receptors is an adult in good health.

The CDR3 protein is CASSQEYAGRANYGYTF. The CDR3 bases are TGCGCCAGCAGCCAAGAATATGCAGGGAGAGCTAACTATGGCTACACCTTC. This rearrangement joins TRBV4-3 to TRBJ1-2; TRBD1 is a possible D gene (5 bases). Germline V gene sequence: CDR1 LGHNA, CDR2 YSLEER. V was pared by 0 bases and J by 0 bases, with 14 bases between. The CDR3 runs to 17 residues.

The rearrangement uses TRBV3-1 (or the pseudogene TRBV3-2) and TRBJ1-3; a possible D gene is TRBD1 (5 bases). The germline V and J ends were trimmed by 0 bases and 4 bases, with 13 bases remaining between them. The CDR3 is 16 residues long. Germline V CDR1 and CDR2: LGHDT, YNNKEL (reference sequence). The chain's CDR3 is CASSQDQGPSGNTIYF. CDR3 sequence (DNA): TGTGCCAGCAGCCAAGACCAGGGCCCCTCCGGAAACACCATATATTTT.

This chain links TRBV20-1 with TRBJ1-4; no definite D call. The CDR3 has 11 amino acids. Germline CDR1 and CDR2: DFQATT and SNEGSKA (reference sequence). Trimming removed 6 bases at V and 11 bases at J, with 13 bases between. Written as DNA, the CDR3 is TGCAGTGCCGGAGTTCAAGGGAAACTGTTTTTT. It codes for CSAGVQGKLFF.

The chain recombines TRBV11-2 with TRBJ1-5; D perhaps matches TRBD1 (5 bases). The CDR3 consists of 16 residues. V lost 3 bases and J lost 2, with 14 bases in between. The germline CDR1 and CDR2 sequences are SGHAT and FQNNGV. The CDR3 DNA sequence: TGTGCCAGCAGCTTCGGGGGGAAAGGGGGCAATCAGCCCCAGCATTTT. It translates to CASSFGGKGGNQPQHF. Full variable domain (outside the CDR3, taken from reference TRBV11-2 and TRBJ1-5): EAGVAQSPRYKIIEKRQSVAFWCNPISGHATLYWYQQILGQGPKLLIQFQNNGVVDDSQLPKDRFSAERLKGVDSTLKIQPAKLEDSAVYLCASSFGGKGGNQPQHFGDGTRLSIL.

The gene calls are TRBV9 and TRBJ2-3; D is uncertain. The CDR3 extends over 11 amino acids. The V and J ends lost 2 bases and 6 bases respectively, with 4 bases between them. Germline loops: CDR1 SGDLS, CDR2 YYNGEE. The CDR3 DNA sequence: TGTGCCAGCAGCGTCGGGGATACGCAGTATTTT. This sequence encodes CASSVGDTQYF.

The gene calls are TRBV5-1 and TRBJ1-5; tentative D call: TRBD1 (5 bases). CDR3 size: 13 residues. The V gene's germline CDR1 is SGHRS and CDR2 YFSETQ. Trimming left V 1 base short and J 5 bases short, with 7 bases between. The CDR3 loop is CASSLLGDQPQHF. The CDR3 coding sequence is TGCGCCAGCAGCTTGTTGGGGGATCAGCCCCAGCATTTT.

The rearrangement joins TRBV5-1 to TRBJ2-3; 9 bases are shared with TRBD2. Germline loops: CDR1 SGHRS, CDR2 YFSETQ. V was pared by 6 bases and J by 3 bases, with 8 bases of the junction left unmatched. The CDR3 sequence is 15 residues long. CDR3: CASTRGGGWTDTQYF. The DNA of the CDR3 is TGCGCCAGCACCCGCGGGGGGGGCTGGACAGATACGCAGTATTTT.

V usage is TRBV3-1 (or the pseudogene TRBV3-2) and J usage is TRBJ1-5; D remains ambiguous. CDR1 and CDR2 (germline): LGHDT, YNNKEL (reference sequence). The germline V and J ends were trimmed by 4 bases and 1 base, with 8 bases remaining between them. The CDR3 runs to 14 residues. CDR3 in DNA: TGTGCCAGCAGCCTTCATGGGAGCAATCAGCCCCAGCATTTT. The encoded protein is CASSLHGSNQPQHF.

CDR3 amino acids: CASSQDERAENYGYTF. The CDR3, as DNA: TGTGCCAGCAGCCAAGATGAAAGGGCTGAAAACTATGGCTACACCTTC. The chain joins TRBV4-2 to TRBJ1-2; D uncertain. Germline V gene data show CDR1 as LGHNA and CDR2 as YNFKEQ. The V gene lost 0 bases and the J gene lost 2 bases, with 13 bases spanning the gap. This CDR3 spans 16 amino acids.

The chain carries TRBV18 and TRBJ1-1; 7 nucleotides align to TRBD1. V lost 4 bases, J lost 5 bases, and 4 bases stayed unmatched. The CDR3 consists of 13 residues. Germline CDR1 reads KGHSH; CDR2 reads LQKENI. This chain's CDR3 is CASSRQGNTEAFF. CDR3 DNA sequence: TGTGCCAGCTCACGACAGGGAAATACTGAAGCTTTCTTT.

This chain's CDR3 is CASRRDYNRETQYF. The CDR3 nucleotides read TGCGCCAGCAGGCGGGACTATAACCGGGAGACCCAGTACTTC. This chain uses TRBV5-1 with TRBJ2-5, with 7 bases aligning to TRBD2. Losses at the gene ends were 5 bases for V and 5 bases for J; bases not matched to a gene: 9. The CDR3 spans 14 residues. CDR1 SGHRS and CDR2 YFSETQ come from the germline V gene.

The chain carries TRBV5-1 and TRBJ1-3, with TRBD1 as a possible D gene (5 bases). V lost 7 bases and J lost 4, with 12 bases in between. Germline values: CDR1 SGHRS, CDR2 YFSETQ. CDR3 size: 13 residues. The CDR3 coding sequence is TGCGCCAGCGGCGGGGGAAGCGGAAACACCATATATTTT. This codes for CASGGGSGNTIYF.

The gene calls are TRBV5-8 and TRBJ1-5; possible D gene TRBD1, 6 bases. Trimming removed 3 bases at V and 9 bases at J, with 13 bases between. Per the germline V gene, CDR1 is SGHTS and CDR2 is YDEGEE. This CDR3 region has 13 residues. This chain's CDR3 is CASSSQGWGPQHF. The CDR3, as DNA: TGTGCCAGCAGCTCCCAGGGGTGGGGGCCCCAGCATTTT.

The J gene is TRBJ2-2, the V gene TRBV7-9, with D perhaps matching TRBD2 (6 bases). This CDR3 contains 18 residues. The ends were cut back, 1 base at V and 3 bases at J, with 18 bases in the middle. Germline values: CDR1 SEHNR, CDR2 FQNEAQ (reference sequence). For the CDR3, the DNA is TGTGCCAGCAGCTTAGTCTTCGGGGGATCGGGCTACACCGGGGAGCTGTTTTTT. Translating it yields CASSLVFGGSGYTGELFF.